The TCR beta chain described here comes from a study of tumor-infiltrating lymphocytes in primary liver carcinoma. Study at large: Tumor stage was T1-T3 N0M0, and tumor size was about 4 to 11 cm across. General study results and limits: It was in tumors, not blood, that the top-250-clone fraction was significantly higher (p = 0.039).

Researchers generated TCR beta cDNA from approximately 500 ng of total RNA, relying on a constant-region primer. ARM-PCR was slightly modified, and three nested multiplex PCR rounds with it gave rise to the TCR beta libraries. Amplification in the first two PCR rounds was performed using TRBV1-TRBV30 forward primers and a C-beta reverse primer for 10 cycles each. In TCRdb, the multiplex PCR reads were re-called with MiXCR into one record per CDR3 protein. The sample lists about 190,000 distinct CDR3 sequences; approximately 86% were seen once. Concerning this clonotype itself: Its antigen is still unknown. One junction end disagrees with the germline gene, perhaps due to a read error.

The CDR3 totals 14 residues. The source material, roughly 18-33 mg of unsorted bulk tissue, was used to co-extract RNA and DNA. The sequence was collected from a man aged 35 to 55 with primary liver carcinoma and hepatitis B virus infection. Sequences were obtained from tumor tissue from primary liver carcinoma. The gene calls are TRBV12-3 or TRBV12-4 and TRBJ2-7, with unresolved D. CDR3: CGSSLTAERPIPYF. Written as DNA, the CDR3 is TGCGGCAGCAGTTTAACGGCGGAACGTCCTATTCCTTACTTC.